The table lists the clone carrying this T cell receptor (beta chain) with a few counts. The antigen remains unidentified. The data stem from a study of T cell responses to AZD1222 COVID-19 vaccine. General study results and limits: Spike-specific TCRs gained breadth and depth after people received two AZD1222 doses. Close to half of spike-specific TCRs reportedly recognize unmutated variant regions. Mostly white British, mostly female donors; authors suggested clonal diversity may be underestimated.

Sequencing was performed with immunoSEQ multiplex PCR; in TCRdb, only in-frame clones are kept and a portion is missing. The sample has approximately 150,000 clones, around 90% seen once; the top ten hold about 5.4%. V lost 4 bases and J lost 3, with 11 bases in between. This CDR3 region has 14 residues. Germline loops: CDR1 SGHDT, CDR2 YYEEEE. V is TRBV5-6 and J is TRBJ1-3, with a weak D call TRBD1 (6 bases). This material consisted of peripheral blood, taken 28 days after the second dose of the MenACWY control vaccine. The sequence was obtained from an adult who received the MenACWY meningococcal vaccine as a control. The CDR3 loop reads CASSPRGVGNTIYF. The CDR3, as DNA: TGTGCCAGCAGCCCCAGGGGCGTTGGAAACACCATATATTTT.